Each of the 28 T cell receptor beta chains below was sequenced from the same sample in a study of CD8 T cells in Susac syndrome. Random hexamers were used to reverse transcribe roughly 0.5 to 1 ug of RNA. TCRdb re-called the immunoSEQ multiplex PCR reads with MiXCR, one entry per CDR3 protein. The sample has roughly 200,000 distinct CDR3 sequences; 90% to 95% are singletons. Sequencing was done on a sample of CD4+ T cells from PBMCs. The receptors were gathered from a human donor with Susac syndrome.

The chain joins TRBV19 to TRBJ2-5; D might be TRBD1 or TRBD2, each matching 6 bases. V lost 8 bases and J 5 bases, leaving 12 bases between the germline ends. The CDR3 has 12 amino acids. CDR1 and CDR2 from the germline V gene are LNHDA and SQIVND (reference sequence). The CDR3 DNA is TGTGCCAGTGGGGGGCTCGGGGAGACCCAGTACTTC. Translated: CASGGLGETQYF.

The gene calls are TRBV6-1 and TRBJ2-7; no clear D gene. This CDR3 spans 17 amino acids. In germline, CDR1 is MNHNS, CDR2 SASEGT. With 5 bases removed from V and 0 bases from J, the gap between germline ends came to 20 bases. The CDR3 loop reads CASSLFPVPEPSYEQYF. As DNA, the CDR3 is TGTGCCAGCAGTCTCTTCCCCGTCCCAGAGCCCTCCTACGAGCAGTACTTC.

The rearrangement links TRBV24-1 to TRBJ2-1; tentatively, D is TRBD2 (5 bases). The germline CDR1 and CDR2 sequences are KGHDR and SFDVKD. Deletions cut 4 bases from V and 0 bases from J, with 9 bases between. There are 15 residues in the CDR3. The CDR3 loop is CATSDGESSYNEQFF. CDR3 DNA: TGTGCCACCAGTGACGGGGAGAGCTCCTACAATGAGCAGTTCTTC.

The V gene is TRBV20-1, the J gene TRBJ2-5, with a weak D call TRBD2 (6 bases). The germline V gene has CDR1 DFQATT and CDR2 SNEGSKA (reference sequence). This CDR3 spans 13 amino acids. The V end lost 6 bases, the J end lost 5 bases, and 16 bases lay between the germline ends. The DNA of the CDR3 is TGCAGTGCCGAGAGCCTAGGAGGGGAGACCCAGTACTTC. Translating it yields CSAESLGGETQYF.

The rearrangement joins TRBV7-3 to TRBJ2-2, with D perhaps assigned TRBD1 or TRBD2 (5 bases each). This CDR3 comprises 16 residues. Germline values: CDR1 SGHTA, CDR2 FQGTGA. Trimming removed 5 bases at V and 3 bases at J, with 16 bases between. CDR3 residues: CASSQGWGKDTGELFF. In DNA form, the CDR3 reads TGTGCCAGCAGCCAGGGTTGGGGGAAAGACACCGGGGAGCTGTTTTTT.

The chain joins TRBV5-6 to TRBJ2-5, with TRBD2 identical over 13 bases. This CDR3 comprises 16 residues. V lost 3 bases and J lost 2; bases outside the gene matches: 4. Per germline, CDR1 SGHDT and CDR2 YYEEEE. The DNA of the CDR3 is TGTGCCAGCAGCTCTTGGACTAGCGGGGGACAAGAGACCCAGTACTTC. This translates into CASSSWTSGGQETQYF. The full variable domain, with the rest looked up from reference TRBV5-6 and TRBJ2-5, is DAGVTQSPTHLIKTRGQQVTLRCSPKSGHDTVSWYQQALGQGPQFIFQYYEEEERQRGNFPDRFSGHQFPNYSSELNVNALLLGDSALYLCASSSWTSGGQETQYFGPGTRLLVL.

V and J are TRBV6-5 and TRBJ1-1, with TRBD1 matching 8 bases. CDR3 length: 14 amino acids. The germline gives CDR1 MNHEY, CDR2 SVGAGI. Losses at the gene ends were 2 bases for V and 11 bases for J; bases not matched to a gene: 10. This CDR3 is CASSYGTGLAGAFF. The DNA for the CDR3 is TGTGCCAGCAGTTACGGGACAGGACTAGCTGGGGCTTTCTTT.

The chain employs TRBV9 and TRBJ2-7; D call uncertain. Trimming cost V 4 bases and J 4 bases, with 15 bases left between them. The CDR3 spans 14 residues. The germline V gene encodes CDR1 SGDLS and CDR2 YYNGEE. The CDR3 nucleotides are TGTGCCAGCAGCCCTCGCCTGCCCCCTTACGAGCAGTACTTC. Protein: CASSPRLPPYEQYF.

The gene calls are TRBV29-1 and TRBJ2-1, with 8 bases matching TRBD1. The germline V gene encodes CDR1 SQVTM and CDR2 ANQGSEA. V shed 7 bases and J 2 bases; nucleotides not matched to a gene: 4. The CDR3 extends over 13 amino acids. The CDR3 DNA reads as TGCAGCGCTGGACAGGGAACCTACAATGAGCAGTTCTTC. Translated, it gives CSAGQGTYNEQFF.

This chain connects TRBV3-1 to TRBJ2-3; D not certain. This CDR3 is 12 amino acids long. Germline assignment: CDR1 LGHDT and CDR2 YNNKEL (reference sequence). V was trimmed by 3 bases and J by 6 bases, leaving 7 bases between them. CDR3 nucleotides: TGTGCCAGCAGCCAGGGTTTGGATACGCAGTATTTT. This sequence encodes CASSQGLDTQYF.

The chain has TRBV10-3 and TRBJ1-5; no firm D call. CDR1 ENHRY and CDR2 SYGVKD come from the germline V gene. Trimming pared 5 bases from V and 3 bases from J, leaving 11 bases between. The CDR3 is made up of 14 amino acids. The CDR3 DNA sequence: TGTGCCATCAGTCCTGACGGAATCAATCAGCCCCAGCATTTT. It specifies CAISPDGINQPQHF.

The chain's CDR3 is CASSLDSGQGTEAFF. In DNA, the CDR3 is TGTGCCAGCAGCTTAGACTCAGGACAGGGAACAGAAGCTTTCTTT. The J gene is TRBJ1-1, the V gene TRBV7-9; 8 positions match TRBD1. V shed 1 base and J 8 bases; nucleotides not matched to a gene: 9. This CDR3 spans 15 amino acids. CDR1 is SEHNR, CDR2 FQNEAQ, per germline (reference sequence).

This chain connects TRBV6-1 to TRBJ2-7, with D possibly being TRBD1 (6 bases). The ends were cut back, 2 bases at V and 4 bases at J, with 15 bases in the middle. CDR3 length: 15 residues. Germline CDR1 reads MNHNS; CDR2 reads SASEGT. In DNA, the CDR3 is TGTGCCAGCAGTGAAAGGCCTACAGGGATTTACGAGCAGTACTTC. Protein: CASSERPTGIYEQYF.

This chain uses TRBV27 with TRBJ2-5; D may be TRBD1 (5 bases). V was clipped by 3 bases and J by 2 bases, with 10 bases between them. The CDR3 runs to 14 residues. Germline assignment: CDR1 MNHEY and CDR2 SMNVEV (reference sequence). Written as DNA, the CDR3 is TGTGCCAGCAGTTTGGGGCAGCGTCAAGAGACCCAGTACTTC. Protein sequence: CASSLGQRQETQYF.

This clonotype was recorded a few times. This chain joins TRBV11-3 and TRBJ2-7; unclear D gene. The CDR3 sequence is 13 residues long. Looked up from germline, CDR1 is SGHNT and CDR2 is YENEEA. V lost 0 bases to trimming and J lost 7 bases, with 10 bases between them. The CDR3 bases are TGTGCCAGCAGCTTAGACCGTGAAGGAGAGCAGTACTTC. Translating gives CASSLDREGEQYF.

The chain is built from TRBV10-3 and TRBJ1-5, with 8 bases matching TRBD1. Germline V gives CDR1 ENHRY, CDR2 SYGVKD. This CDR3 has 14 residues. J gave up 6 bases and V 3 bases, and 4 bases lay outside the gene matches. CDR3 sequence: CAISDQGATQPQHF. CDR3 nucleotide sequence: TGTGCCATCAGTGACCAGGGGGCAACTCAGCCCCAGCATTTT.

The CDR3 region is CASSPQAGEIDGYTF. CDR3 nucleotides: TGTGCCAGCTCACCACAAGCGGGCGAGATTGATGGCTACACCTTC. V usage is TRBV18 and J usage is TRBJ1-2, with unresolved D. V gave up 1 base and J gave up 6 bases, with 15 bases separating them. Germline values: CDR1 KGHSH, CDR2 LQKENI. The CDR3 totals 15 residues. The full variable domain, with the rest looked up from reference TRBV18 and TRBJ1-2, is NAGVMQNPRHLVRRRGQEARLRCSPMKGHSHVYWYRQLPEEGLKFMVYLQKENIIDESGMPKERFSAEFPKEGPSILRIQQVVRGDSAAYFCASSPQAGEIDGYTFGSGTRLTVV.

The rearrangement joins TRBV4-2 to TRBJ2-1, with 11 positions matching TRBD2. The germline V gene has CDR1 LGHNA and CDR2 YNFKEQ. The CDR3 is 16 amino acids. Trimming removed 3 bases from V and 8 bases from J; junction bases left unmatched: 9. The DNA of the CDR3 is TGTGCCAGCAGCCAGGAGCTAGCGGGAGGTTTCCATGAGCAGTTCTTC. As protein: CASSQELAGGFHEQFF.

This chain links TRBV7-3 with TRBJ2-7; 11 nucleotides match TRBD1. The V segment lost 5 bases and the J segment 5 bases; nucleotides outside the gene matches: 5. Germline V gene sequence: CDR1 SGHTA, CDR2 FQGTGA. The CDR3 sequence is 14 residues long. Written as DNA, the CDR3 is TGTGCCAGCAGCCCCGGACAGGGGGCCCACGAGCAGTACTTC. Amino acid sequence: CASSPGQGAHEQYF. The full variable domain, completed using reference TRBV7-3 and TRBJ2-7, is GAGVSQTPSNKVTEKGKYVELRCDPISGHTALYWYRQSLGQGPEFLIYFQGTGAADDSGLPNDRFFAVRPEGSVSTLKIQRTERGDSAVYLCASSPGQGAHEQYFGPGTRLTVT.

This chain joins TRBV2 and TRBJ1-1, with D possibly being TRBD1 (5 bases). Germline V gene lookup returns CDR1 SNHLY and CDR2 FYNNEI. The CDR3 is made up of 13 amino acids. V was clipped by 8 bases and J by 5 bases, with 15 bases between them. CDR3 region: CASFGEGITEAFF. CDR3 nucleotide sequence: TGTGCCAGCTTCGGGGAGGGGATAACTGAAGCTTTCTTT. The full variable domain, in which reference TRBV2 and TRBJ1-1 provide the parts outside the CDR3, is EPEVTQTPSHQVTQMGQEVILRCVPISNHLYFYWYRQILGQKVEFLVSFYNNEISEKSEIFDDQFSVERPDGSNFTLKIRSTKLEDSAMYFCASFGEGITEAFFGQGTRLTVV.

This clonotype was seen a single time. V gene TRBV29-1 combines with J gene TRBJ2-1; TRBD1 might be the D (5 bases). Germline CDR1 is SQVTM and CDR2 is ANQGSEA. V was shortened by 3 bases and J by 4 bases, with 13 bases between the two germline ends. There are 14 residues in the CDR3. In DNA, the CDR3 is TGCAGCGTTGACTTGTGGGCAGGGTACAATGAGCAGTTCTTC. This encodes CSVDLWAGYNEQFF.

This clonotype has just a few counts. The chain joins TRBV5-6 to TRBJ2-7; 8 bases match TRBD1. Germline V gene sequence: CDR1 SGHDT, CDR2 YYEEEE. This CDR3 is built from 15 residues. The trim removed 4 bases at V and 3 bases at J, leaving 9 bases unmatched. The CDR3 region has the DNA TGTGCCAGCAGCAGAAGGACAGGGTGGATCTACGAGCAGTACTTC. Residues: CASSRRTGWIYEQYF.

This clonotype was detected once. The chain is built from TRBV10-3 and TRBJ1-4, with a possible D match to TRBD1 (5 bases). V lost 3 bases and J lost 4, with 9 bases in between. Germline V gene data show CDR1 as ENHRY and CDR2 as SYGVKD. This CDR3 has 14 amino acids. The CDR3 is CAISEGTVNEKLFF. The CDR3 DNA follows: TGTGCCATCAGTGAAGGGACGGTTAATGAAAAACTGTTTTTT.

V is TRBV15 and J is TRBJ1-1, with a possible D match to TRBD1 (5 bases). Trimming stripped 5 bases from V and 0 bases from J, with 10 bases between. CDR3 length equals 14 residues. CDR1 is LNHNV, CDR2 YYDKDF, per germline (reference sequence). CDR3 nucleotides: TGTGCCACCAGCCCCCGACAGTTGAACACTGAAGCTTTCTTT. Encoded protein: CATSPRQLNTEAFF.

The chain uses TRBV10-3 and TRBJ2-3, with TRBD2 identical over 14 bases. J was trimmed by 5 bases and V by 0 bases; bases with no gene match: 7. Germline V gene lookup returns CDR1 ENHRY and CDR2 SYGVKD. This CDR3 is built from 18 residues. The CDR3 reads CAISESPGLAGVGDTQYF. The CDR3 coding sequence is TGTGCCATCAGTGAGTCCCCGGGACTAGCGGGGGTAGGAGATACGCAGTATTTT.

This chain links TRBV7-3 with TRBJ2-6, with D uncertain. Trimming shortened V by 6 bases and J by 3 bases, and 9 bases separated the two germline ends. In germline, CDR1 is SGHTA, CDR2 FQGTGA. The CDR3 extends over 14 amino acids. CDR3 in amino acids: CASSEVGGANVLTF. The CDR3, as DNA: TGTGCCAGCAGTGAAGTTGGTGGGGCCAACGTCCTGACTTTC.

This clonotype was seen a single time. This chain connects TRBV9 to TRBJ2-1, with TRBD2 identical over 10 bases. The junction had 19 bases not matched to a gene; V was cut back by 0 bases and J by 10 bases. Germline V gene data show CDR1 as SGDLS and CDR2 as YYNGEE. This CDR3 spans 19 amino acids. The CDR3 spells CASSVAVGSGRSVLLEQFF. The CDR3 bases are TGTGCCAGCAGCGTAGCTGTAGGTAGCGGGAGGTCCGTACTTCTCGAGCAGTTCTTC.

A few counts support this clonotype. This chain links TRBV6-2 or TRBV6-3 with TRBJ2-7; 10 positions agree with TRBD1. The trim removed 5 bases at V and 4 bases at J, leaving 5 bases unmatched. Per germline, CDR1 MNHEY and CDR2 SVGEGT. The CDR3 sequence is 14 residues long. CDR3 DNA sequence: TGTGCCAGCAGTACCGGGACAGGGGCTTACGAGCAGTACTTC. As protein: CASSTGTGAYEQYF.